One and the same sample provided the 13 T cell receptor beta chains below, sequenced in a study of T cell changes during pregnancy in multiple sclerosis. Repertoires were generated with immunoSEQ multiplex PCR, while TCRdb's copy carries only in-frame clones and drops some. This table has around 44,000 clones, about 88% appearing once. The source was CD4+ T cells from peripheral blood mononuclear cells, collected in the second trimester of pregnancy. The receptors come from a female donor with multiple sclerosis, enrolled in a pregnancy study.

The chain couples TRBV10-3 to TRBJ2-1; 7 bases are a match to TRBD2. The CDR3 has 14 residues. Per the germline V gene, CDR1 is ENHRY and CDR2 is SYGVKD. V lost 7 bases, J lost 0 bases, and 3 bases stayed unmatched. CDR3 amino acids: CAIMREGSYNEQFF. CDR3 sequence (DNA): TGTGCCATCATGAGGGAGGGCTCCTACAATGAGCAGTTCTTC.

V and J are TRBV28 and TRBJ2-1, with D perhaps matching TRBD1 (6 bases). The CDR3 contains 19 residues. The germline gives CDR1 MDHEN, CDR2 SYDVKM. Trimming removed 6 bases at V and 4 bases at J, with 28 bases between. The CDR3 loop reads CASSPHPGTPPGLYNEQFF. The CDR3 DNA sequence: TGTGCCAGCAGCCCGCATCCTGGGACACCCCCGGGCCTTTACAATGAGCAGTTCTTC.

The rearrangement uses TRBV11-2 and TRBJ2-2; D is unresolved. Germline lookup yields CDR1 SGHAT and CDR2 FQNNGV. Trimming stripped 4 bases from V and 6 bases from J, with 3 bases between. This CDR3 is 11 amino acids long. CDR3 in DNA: TGTGCCAGCAGCTCGGCCGGGGAGCTGTTTTTT. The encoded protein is CASSSAGELFF.

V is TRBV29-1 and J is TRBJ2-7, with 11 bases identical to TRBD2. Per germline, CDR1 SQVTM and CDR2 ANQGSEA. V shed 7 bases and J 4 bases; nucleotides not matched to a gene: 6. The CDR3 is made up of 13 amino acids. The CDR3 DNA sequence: TGCAGCGCTAAGGGACTAGCGGTTTACGAGCAGTACTTC. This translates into CSAKGLAVYEQYF.

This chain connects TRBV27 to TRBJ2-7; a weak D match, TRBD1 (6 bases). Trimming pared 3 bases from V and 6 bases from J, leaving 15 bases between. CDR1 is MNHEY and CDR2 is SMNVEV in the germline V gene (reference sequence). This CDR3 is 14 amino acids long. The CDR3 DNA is TGTGCCAGCAGTTTTGAACAGGGTACGTCCGAGCAGTACTTC. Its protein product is CASSFEQGTSEQYF.

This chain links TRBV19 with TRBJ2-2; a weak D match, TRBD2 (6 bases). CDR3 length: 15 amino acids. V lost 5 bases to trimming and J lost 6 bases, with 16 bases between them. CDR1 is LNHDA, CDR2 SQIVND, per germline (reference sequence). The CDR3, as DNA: TGTGCCAGTAGTCCCCTCGGGGGTTCGGCCGGGGAGCTGTTTTTT. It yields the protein CASSPLGGSAGELFF.

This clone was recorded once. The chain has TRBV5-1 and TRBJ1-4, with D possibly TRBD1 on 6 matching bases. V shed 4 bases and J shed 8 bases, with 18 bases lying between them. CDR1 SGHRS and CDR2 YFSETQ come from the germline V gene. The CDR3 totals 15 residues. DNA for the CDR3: TGCGCCAGCAGCAAGACAGGTTTCGCGGGCGAAAAACTGTTTTTT. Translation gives CASSKTGFAGEKLFF. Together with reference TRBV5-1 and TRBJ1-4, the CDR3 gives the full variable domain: KAGVTQTPRYLIKTRGQQVTLSCSPISGHRSVSWYQQTPGQGLQFLFEYFSETQRNKGNFPGRFSGRQFSNSRSEMNVSTLELGDSALYLCASSKTGFAGEKLFFGSGTQLSVL.

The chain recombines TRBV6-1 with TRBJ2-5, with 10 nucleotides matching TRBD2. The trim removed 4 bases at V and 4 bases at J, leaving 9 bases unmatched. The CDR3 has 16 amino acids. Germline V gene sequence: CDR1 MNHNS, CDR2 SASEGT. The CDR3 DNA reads TGTGCCAGCAGTGGGGCGGTAGCGGGAGGTAGAGAGACCCAGTACTTC. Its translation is CASSGAVAGGRETQYF.

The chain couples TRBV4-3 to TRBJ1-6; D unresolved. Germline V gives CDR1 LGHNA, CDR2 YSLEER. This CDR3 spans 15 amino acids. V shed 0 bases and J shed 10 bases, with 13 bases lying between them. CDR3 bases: TGCGCCAGCAGCCAAGAAATGGGTGGCGGCTCACCCCTCCACTTT. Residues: CASSQEMGGGSPLHF.

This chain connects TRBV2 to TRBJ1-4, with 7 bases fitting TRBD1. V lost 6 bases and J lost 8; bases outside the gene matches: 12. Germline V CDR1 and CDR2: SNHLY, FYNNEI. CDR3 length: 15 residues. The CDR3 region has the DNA TGTGCCAGCAGCCTTACCCAGACAGGGAGCGAAAAACTGTTTTTT. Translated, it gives CASSLTQTGSEKLFF. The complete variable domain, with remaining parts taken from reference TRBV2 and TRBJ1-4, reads EPEVTQTPSHQVTQMGQEVILRCVPISNHLYFYWYRQILGQKVEFLVSFYNNEISEKSEIFDDQFSVERPDGSNFTLKIRSTKLEDSAMYFCASSLTQTGSEKLFFGSGTQLSVL.

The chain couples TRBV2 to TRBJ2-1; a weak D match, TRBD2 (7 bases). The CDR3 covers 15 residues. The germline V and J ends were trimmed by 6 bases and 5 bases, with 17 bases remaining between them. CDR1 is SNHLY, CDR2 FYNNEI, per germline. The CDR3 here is CASSPRGGANNEQFF. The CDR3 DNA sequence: TGTGCCAGCAGCCCTAGGGGGGGGGCCAACAATGAGCAGTTCTTC.

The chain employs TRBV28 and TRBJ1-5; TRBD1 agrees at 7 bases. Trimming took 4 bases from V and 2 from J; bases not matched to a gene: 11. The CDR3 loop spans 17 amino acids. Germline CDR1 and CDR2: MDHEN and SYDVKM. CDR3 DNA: TGTGCCAGCAGTTCCGCCCCCCAGGGGGTTGGCAATCAGCCCCAGCATTTT. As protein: CASSSAPQGVGNQPQHF.

CDR3 loop: CASSPRTGASYGYTF. The DNA of the CDR3 is TGTGCCAGCAGCCCGCGGACAGGGGCCTCCTATGGCTACACCTTC. This rearrangement joins TRBV5-4 to TRBJ1-2; 9 bases are shared with TRBD1. The CDR3 sequence is 15 residues long. CDR1 is SGHNT and CDR2 is YYREEE in the germline V gene (reference sequence). V gave up 4 bases and J gave up 4 bases; unmatched junction bases: 8.